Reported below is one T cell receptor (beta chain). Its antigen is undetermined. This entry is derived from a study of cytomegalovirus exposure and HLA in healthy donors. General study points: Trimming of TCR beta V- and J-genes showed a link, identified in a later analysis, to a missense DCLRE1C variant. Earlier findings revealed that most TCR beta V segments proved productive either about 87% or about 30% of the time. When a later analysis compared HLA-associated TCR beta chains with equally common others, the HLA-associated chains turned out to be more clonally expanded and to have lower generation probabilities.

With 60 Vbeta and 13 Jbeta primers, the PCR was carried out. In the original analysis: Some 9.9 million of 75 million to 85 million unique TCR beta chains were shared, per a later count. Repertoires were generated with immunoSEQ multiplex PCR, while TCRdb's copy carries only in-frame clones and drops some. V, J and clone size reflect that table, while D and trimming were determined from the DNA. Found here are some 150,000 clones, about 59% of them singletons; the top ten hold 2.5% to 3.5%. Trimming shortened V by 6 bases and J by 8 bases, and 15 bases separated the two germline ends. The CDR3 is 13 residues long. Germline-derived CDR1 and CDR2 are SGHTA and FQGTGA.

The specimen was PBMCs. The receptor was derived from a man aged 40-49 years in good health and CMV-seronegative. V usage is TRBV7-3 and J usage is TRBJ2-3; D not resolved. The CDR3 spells CASSSELFGTQYF. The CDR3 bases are TGTGCCAGCAGTTCCGAGCTGTTTGGTACGCAGTATTTT.